A single T cell receptor beta chain is shown here with its context. Its antigen is currently unknown. Germline loops: CDR1 SQVTM, CDR2 ANQGSEA. The V end was cut by 4 bases, the J end by 3 bases, with 24 bases between. The CDR3 totals 17 residues. PCR amplification relied on 60 Vbeta primers (plus 13 Jbeta primers). The authors' processing: Around 10 million of the 80 million or so unique TCR beta chains counted in a later analysis were shared. The protocol was immunoSEQ multiplex PCR, while the TCRdb copy is restricted to in-frame clones and leaves out a portion. V and J calls plus clone size are reproduced from that table; the DNA served to infer D and trimming. Of about 150,000 clones in the sample, more than 70% were seen once. This specimen comes from a study of cytomegalovirus exposure and HLA in healthy donors. Findings and caveats of the study: A classifier reportedly called cytomegalovirus status with high sensitivity and specificity. Cytomegalovirus-associated status was assigned to fewer than 200 TCR beta chains.

The sequenced sample consisted of PBMCs. This receptor was obtained from a male donor in good health and CMV-seronegative. This sequence joins TRBV29-1 and TRBJ1-2, with D possibly TRBD1 on 6 matching bases. CDR3 sequence reads: CSVGEGHRLPVYYGYTF. The CDR3 nucleotides are TGCAGCGTTGGAGAGGGACACCGCCTACCCGTTTACTATGGCTACACCTTC.